A selection of T cell receptor beta chains follows, all from one sample in a study of immune evolution from preneoplasia to lung adenocarcinoma. Only in-frame clones appear in the TCRdb table, and some are missing; sequencing was by immunoSEQ multiplex PCR. The sample holds approximately 4,100 clones, more than 65% seen once. The sequenced material came from FFPE invasive lung adenocarcinoma tissue. Receptors were obtained from a person between 65 and 79 years old with invasive lung adenocarcinoma. Some clones in this sample may be carry-over from other donors' samples. CDR3s include the opening cysteine and the closing phenylalanine or tryptophan. A D gene is named only where the DNA matches it firmly. The size field is filled for only some rows; it gives once, few, many or a size class.

NA TRBJ2-5 NA TRBV9 TGTGCCAGCAGCTCCCCCTACGGGGAGACCCAGTACTTC CASSSPYGETQYF
TRBD1 TRBJ1-4 NA TRBV5-1 TGCGCCAGCAGAACAGGGGATTCAGATTTTCCCAATGAAAAACTGTTTTTT CASRTGDSDFPNEKLFF
NA TRBJ2-3 NA TRBV6-4 TGTGCCAGCAGTGACTCTGAGCAGCGCACAGATACGCAGTATTTT CASSDSEQRTDTQYF
NA TRBJ2-1 NA TRBV19 TGTGCCAGTAGACAACAGGGCATTGAGGGTGAGCAGTTCTTC CASRQQGIEGEQFF
TRBD2 TRBJ2-3 NA TRBV7-2 TGTGCCAGCAGCAAGACTAGCCGCACAGATACGCAGTATTTT CASSKTSRTDTQYF
NA TRBJ2-1 NA TRBV6-5 TGTGCCACCCAAGGGAACGTTTACAATGAGCAGTTCTTC CATQGNVYNEQFF
NA TRBJ2-7 NA TRBV27 TGTGCCAGCAGTTTGGGAGGACAGCGCTACGAGCAGTACTTC CASSLGGQRYEQYF
NA TRBJ1-6 NA TRBV7-6 TGTGCCAGCAGCTACACTCAGGGGATCGGGGAGACACCCCTCCACTTT CASSYTQGIGETPLHF
NA TRBJ1-3 NA TRBV4-1 TGCGCCAGCAGCCAAGTGGTTGTGACGGGCGACTCTGGAAACACCATATATTTT CASSQVVVTGDSGNTIYF
TRBD2 TRBJ2-5 NA TRBV11-2 TGTGCCAGCCGAGGTGGAAGCGGGACTCAAGAGACCCAGTACTTC CASRGGSGTQETQYF
NA TRBJ2-3 NA TRBV19 TGTGCCAGTAGTAAACTAGCTAGCACAGATACGCAGTATTTT CASSKLASTDTQYF
TRBD1 TRBJ1-2 once TRBV9 TGTGCCAGCAGCGCTGGGACAGGCTATGGCTACACCTTC CASSAGTGYGYTF
NA TRBJ2-3 NA TRBV6-5 TGTGACAGCAGTTTTGAGGTTACGCAGTATTTT CDSSFEVTQYF
TRBD2 TRBJ2-3 NA TRBV5-1 TGCGCCAGCAGCGGGGGACTAGTGCGAACGGATACGCAGTATTTT CASSGGLVRTDTQYF
NA TRBJ2-1 NA TRBV11-2 TGTGCCAGCAGCCACCAGGATGAGCAGTTCTTC CASSHQDEQFF
NA TRBJ2-7 NA TRBV5-4 TGTGCCAGCAGCTTGCAAGCGGGCCTGTCCTACGAGCAGTACTTC CASSLQAGLSYEQYF
NA TRBJ2-7 NA TRBV30 TGTGCCTGGAGCTTTGCGGGCTCCTACGAGCAGTACTTC CAWSFAGSYEQYF
NA TRBJ2-3 NA TRBV7-9 TGTGCCAGTCAGGGAATCACAGATACGCAGTATTTT CASQGITDTQYF
NA TRBJ1-1 NA TRBV5-1 TGCGCCAGCAGCTTGGAGTCAGGGGTGGGCACTGAAGCTTTCTTT CASSLESGVGTEAFF
NA TRBJ1-6 NA TRBV4-1 TGCGCCAGCAGCGAAGAGGCTTATAGGGGGATCGCTTCACCCCTCCACTTT CASSEEAYRGIASPLHF
NA TRBJ2-7 NA TRBV21-1 TGTGCCGGACGGCCCCGGACGTACGAGCAGTACTTC CAGRPRTYEQYF
NA TRBJ1-1 NA TRBV7-8 TGTGCCAGCAGCCCTCAGGAACGGGACAAACTAGCTTTCTTT CASSPQERDKLAFF
NA TRBJ2-3 NA TRBV10-3 TGTGCCATCAGTGAGTCGGAGGGCGCCACAGATACGCAGTATTTT CAISESEGATDTQYF
NA TRBJ2-7 NA TRBV19 TGTGCCAGTAGTCCGGGACTGGGCTACGAGCAGTACTTC CASSPGLGYEQYF
NA TRBJ1-3 NA TRBV7-3 TGTGCCAGCAGCTTCACCACCCCCGGGGTCGTCTCTGGAAACACCATATATTTT CASSFTTPGVVSGNTIYF
TRBD1 TRBJ1-2 NA TRBV29-1 TGCAGCGTGGGACAGCTCTATGGCTACACCTTC CSVGQLYGYTF
TRBD2 TRBJ2-7 NA TRBV6-6 TGTGCCAGCAGGGATCCTAGCGGTTCTAACGAGCAGTACTTC CASRDPSGSNEQYF
NA TRBJ1-1 once TRBV4-1 TGCGCCAGCAGCCCAATGGGCACTGAAGCTTTCTTT CASSPMGTEAFF
NA TRBJ2-5 few TRBV7-3 TGTGCCAGCAGTTCTGGGGCAGGGGCCCAAGAGACCCAGTACTTC CASSSGAGAQETQYF
NA TRBJ1-2 NA TRBV7-9 TGTGCCAGCAGCTTAGTGGCACACGGCTACACCTTC CASSLVAHGYTF
NA TRBJ2-4 NA TRBV15 TGTGCCACCAGCCGACAGGACAGTGGGATAGCCAAAAACATTCAGTACTTC CATSRQDSGIAKNIQYF
NA TRBJ1-5 NA TRBV6-5 TGTGCCAGCAGTTCCTTTCGGGGAGGGGTTGGTCAGCCCCAGCATTTT CASSSFRGGVGQPQHF
NA TRBJ2-7 NA TRBV27 TGTGCCAGCAGACCTGTTGGGGGAACCTACGAGCAGTACTTC CASRPVGGTYEQYF
NA TRBJ1-1 NA TRBV5-1 TGCGCCAGCAGCGATACCGGGGGGACTGAAGCTTTCTTT CASSDTGGTEAFF
NA TRBJ2-5 NA TRBV7-2 TGTGCCAGCAGTCAGACCGGCATACACCAAGAGACCCAGTACTTC CASSQTGIHQETQYF
TRBD1 TRBJ1-1 NA TRBV30 TGTGCCTGGAAACCTATCAGGGGGGGGAACACTGAAGCTTTCTTT CAWKPIRGGNTEAFF
TRBD1 TRBJ1-2 few TRBV4-3 TGCGCCAGCAGCCAAGAAAGGACAGGGAACTATGGCTACACCTTC CASSQERTGNYGYTF
TRBD2 TRBJ2-7 NA TRBV6-6 TGTGCCAGCAGACGCCCCGGGACTAGCAGCTCCTACGAGCAGTACTTC CASRRPGTSSSYEQYF
NA TRBJ2-2 NA TRBV7-9 TGTGCCAGCAGCTTAGTTTTGGGGAACACCGGGGAGCTGTTTTTT CASSLVLGNTGELFF
NA TRBJ2-3 once TRBV27 TGTGCCAGCAGTTTTGCGGGTCCTAGCACAGATACGCAGTATTTT CASSFAGPSTDTQYF
TRBD2 TRBJ2-1 NA TRBV20-1 TGCAGTGCTAAAGCGGGAGTCGAGCAGTTCTTC CSAKAGVEQFF
NA TRBJ1-1 NA TRBV30 TGTGCCTGGATCATTTACACTGAAGCTTTCTTT CAWIIYTEAFF